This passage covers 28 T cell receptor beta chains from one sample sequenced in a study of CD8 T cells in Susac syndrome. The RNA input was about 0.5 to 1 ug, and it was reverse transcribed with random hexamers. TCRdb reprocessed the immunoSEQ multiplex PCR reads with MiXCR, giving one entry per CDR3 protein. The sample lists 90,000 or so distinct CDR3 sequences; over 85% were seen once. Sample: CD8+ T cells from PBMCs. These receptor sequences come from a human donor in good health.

The CDR3 DNA sequence: TGTGCCAGCAGCCGTGGAGTTTTGAACACTGAAGCTTTCTTT. It specifies CASSRGVLNTEAFF. The chain recombines TRBV16 with TRBJ1-1; D not certain. Between the trimmed V and J ends, which lost 4 bases and 0 bases, there was a span of 9 bases. The CDR3 is 14 amino acids. Germline CDR1 reads KGHSY; CDR2 reads FQNENV.

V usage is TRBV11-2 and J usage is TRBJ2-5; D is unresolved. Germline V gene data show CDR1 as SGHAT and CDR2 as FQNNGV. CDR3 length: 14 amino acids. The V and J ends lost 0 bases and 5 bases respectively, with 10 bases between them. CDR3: CASSLDPAWETQYF. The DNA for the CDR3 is TGTGCCAGCAGCTTAGATCCAGCCTGGGAGACCCAGTACTTC.

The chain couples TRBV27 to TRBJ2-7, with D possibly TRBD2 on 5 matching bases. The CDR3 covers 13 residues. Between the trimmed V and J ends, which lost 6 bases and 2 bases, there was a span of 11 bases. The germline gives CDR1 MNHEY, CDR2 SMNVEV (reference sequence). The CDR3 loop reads CASRSNGAYEQYF. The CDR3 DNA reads TGTGCCAGCAGGTCAAACGGGGCCTACGAGCAGTACTTC.

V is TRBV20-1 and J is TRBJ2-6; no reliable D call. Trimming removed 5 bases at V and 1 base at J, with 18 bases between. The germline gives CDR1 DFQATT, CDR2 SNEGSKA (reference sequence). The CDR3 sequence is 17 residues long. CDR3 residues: CSAPSSPGVSGANVLTF. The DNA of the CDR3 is TGCAGTGCTCCATCCTCACCTGGAGTATCTGGGGCCAACGTCCTGACTTTC.

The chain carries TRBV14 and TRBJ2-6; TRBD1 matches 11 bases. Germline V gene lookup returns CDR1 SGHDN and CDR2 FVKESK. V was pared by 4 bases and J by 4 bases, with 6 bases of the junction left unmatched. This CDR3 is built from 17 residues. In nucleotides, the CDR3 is TGTGCCAGCAGCCTCGGACAGGGGGCAACCGGGGCCAACGTCCTGACTTTC. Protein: CASSLGQGATGANVLTF. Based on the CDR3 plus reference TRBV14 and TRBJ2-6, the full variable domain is EAGVTQFPSHSVIEKGQTVTLRCDPISGHDNLYWYRRVMGKEIKFLLHFVKESKQDESGMPNNRFLAERTGGTYSTLKVQPAELEDSGVYFCASSLGQGATGANVLTFGAGSRLTVL.

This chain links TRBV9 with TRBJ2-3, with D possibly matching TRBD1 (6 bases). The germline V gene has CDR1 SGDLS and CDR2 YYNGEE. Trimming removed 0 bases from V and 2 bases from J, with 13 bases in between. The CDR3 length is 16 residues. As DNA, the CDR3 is TGTGCCAGCAGCGTAGTACAGGGCCTAGCCACAGATACGCAGTATTTT. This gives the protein CASSVVQGLATDTQYF.

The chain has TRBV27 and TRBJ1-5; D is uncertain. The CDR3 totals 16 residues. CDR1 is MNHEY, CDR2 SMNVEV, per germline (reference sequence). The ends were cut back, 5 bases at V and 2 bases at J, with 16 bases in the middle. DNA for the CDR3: TGTGCCAGCAGTCCTAGCACCAGAGTCGGCAATCAGCCCCAGCATTTT. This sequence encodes CASSPSTRVGNQPQHF.

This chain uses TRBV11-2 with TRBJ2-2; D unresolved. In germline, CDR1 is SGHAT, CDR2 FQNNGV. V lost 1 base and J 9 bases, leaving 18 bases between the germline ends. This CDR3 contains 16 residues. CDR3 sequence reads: CASSLGFEVLNRELFF. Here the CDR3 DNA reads TGTGCCAGCAGCTTAGGTTTTGAGGTTCTAAACCGGGAGCTGTTTTTT.

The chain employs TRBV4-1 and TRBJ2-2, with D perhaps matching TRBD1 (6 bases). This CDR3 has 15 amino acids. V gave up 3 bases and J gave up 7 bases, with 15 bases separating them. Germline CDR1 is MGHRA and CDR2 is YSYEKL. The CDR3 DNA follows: TGCGCCAGCAGCCACATACAGGGCTCGAACGGGGAGCTGTTTTTT. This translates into CASSHIQGSNGELFF.

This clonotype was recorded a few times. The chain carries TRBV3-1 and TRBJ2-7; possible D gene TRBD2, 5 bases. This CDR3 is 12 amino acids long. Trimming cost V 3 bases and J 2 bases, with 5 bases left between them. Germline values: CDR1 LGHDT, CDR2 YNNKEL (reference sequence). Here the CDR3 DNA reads TGTGCCAGCAGCCAGGGAGCCTACGAGCAGTACTTC. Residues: CASSQGAYEQYF.

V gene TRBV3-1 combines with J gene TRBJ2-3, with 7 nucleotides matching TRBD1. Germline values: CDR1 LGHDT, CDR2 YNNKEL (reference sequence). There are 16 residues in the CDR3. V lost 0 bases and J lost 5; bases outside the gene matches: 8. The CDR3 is CASSQDRDRAKDTQYF. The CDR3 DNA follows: TGTGCCAGCAGCCAAGATCGAGACAGGGCAAAAGATACGCAGTATTTT.

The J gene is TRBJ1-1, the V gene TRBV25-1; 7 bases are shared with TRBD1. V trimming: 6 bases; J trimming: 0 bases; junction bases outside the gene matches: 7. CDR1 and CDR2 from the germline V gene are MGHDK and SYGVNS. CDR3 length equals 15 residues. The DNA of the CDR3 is TGTGCCAGCAGCCAATGGGACAGCATGAACACTGAAGCTTTCTTT. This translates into CASSQWDSMNTEAFF.

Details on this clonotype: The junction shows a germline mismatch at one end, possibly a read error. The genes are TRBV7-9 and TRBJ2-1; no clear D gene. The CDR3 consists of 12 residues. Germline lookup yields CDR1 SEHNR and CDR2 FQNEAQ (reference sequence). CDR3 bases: TGTGCCAGCAGCTTAGCTGACCCCAACCCCCTCTTC. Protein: CASSLADPNPLF.

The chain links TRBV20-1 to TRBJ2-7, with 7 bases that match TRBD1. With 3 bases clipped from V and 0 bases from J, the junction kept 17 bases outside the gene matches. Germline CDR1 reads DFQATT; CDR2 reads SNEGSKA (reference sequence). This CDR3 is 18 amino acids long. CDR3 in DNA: TGCAGTGCTAGCAAAGCCACAGGGGAAGGGGCAAGCTCCTACGAGCAGTACTTC. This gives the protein CSASKATGEGASSYEQYF.

The CDR3 spells CASRSRDRTIANYGYTF. CDR3 nucleotide sequence: TGTGCCAGCAGGAGTAGGGACAGGACTATAGCTAACTATGGCTACACCTTC. The rearrangement joins TRBV11-2 to TRBJ1-2; 8 nucleotides line up with TRBD1. The CDR3 length is 17 residues. Germline V gene sequence: CDR1 SGHAT, CDR2 FQNNGV. V lost 6 bases and J lost 0; bases outside the gene matches: 12.

CDR3 nucleotides: TGTGCCAGCAGCTTAGTTTGGGACGGGAATGAAAAACTGTTTTTT. Translating gives CASSLVWDGNEKLFF. The chain uses TRBV7-2 and TRBJ1-4, with D possibly TRBD1 on 5 matching bases. The CDR3 contains 15 residues. V lost 1 base, J lost 5 bases, and 11 bases lay in between. The germline V gene has CDR1 SGHTA and CDR2 FQGNSA. The entire variable domain, with the rest obtained from reference TRBV7-2 and TRBJ1-4, is as follows: GAGVSQSPSNKVTEKGKDVELRCDPISGHTALYWYRQSLGQGLEFLIYFQGNSAPDKSGLPSDRFSAERTGGSVSTLTIQRTQQEDSAVYLCASSLVWDGNEKLFFGSGTQLSVL.

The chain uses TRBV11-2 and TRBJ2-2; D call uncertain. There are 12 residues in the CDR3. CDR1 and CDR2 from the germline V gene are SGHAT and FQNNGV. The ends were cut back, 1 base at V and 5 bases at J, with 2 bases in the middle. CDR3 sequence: CASSLVTGELFF. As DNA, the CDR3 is TGTGCCAGCAGCTTAGTTACCGGGGAGCTGTTTTTT.

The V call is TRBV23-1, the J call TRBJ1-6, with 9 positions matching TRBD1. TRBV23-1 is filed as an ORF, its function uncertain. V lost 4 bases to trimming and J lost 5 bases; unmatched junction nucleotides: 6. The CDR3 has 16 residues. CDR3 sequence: CASSLPGQGNNSPLHF. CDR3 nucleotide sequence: TGCGCCAGCAGTCTCCCGGGACAGGGAAATAATTCACCCCTCCACTTT.

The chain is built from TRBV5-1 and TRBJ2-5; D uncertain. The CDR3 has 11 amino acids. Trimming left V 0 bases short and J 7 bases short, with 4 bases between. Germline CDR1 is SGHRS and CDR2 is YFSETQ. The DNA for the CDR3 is TGCGCCAGCAGCTTGGGACGGACCCAGTACTTC. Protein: CASSLGRTQYF.

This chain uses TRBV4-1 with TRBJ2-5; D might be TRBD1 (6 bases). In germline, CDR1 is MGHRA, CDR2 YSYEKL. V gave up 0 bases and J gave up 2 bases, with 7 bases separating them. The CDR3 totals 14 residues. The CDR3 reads CASSQETGQETQYF. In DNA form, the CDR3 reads TGCGCCAGCAGCCAAGAAACAGGGCAAGAGACCCAGTACTTC.

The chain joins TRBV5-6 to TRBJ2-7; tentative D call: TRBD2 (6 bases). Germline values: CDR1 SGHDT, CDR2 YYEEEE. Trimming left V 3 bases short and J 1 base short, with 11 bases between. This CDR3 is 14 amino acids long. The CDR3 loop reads CASSSGLKSYEQYF. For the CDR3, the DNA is TGTGCCAGCAGCTCGGGACTGAAATCCTACGAGCAGTACTTC.

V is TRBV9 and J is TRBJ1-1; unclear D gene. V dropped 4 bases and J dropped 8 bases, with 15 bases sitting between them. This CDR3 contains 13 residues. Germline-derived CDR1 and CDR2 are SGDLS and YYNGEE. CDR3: CASSPPSRAEAFF. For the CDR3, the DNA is TGTGCCAGCAGCCCCCCTTCTAGGGCAGAAGCTTTCTTT.

CDR3 bases: TGTGCCAGCAGTTTTGCCGGGACAGGGAGCACAGATACGCAGTATTTT. It translates to CASSFAGTGSTDTQYF. The chain couples TRBV7-9 to TRBJ2-3; 9 nucleotides match TRBD1. The CDR3 spans 16 residues. Per germline, CDR1 SEHNR and CDR2 FQNEAQ (reference sequence). Losses at the gene ends were 6 bases for V and 0 bases for J; bases not matched to a gene: 7.

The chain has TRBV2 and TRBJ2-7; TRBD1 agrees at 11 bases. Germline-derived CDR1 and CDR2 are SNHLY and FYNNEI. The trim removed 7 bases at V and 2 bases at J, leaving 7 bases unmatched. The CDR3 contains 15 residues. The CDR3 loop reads CASTQPGQGAYEQYF. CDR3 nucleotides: TGTGCCAGCACCCAGCCGGGACAGGGGGCCTACGAGCAGTACTTC.

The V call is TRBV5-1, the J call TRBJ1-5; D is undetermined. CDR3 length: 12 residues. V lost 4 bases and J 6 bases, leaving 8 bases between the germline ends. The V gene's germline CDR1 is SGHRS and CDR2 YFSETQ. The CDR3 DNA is TGCGCCAGCAGCCCTGAGGGTCAGCCCCAGCATTTT. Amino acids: CASSPEGQPQHF.

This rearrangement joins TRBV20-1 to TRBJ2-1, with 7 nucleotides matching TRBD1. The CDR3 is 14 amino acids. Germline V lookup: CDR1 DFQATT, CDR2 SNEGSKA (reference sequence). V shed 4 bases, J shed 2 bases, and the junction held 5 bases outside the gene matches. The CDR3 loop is CSAIPGTAYNEQFF. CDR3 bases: TGCAGTGCTATACCCGGGACAGCCTACAATGAGCAGTTCTTC.

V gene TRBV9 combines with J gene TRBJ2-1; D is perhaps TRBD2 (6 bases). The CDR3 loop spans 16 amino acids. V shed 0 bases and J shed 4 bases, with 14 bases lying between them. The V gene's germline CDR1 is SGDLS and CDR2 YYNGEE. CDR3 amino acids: CASSVVGSSAYNEQFF. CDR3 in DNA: TGTGCCAGCAGCGTAGTGGGGTCTAGCGCGTACAATGAGCAGTTCTTC. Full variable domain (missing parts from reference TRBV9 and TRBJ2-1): DSGVTQTPKHLITATGQRVTLRCSPRSGDLSVYWYQQSLDQGLQFLIQYYNGEERAKGNILERFSAQQFPDLHSELNLSSLELGDSALYFCASSVVGSSAYNEQFFGPGTRLTVL.

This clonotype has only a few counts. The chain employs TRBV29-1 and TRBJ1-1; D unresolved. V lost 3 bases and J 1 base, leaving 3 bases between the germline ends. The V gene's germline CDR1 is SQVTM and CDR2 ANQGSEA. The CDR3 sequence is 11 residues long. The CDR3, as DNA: TGCAGCGTTGACAAGAACACTGAAGCTTTCTTT. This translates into CSVDKNTEAFF.